This TCR beta chain was observed in a study of CD8+ T cells in alopecia areata. Study summary: Treated individuals took tofacitinib by mouth, 5 to 10 mg twice daily. After 6 to 18 months of tofacitinib, follow-up continued 6 months off drug.

Reverse transcribed after extraction, RNA yielded cDNA as the sequencing template. Method: immunoSEQ multiplex PCR; TCRdb's copy keeps in-frame clones and lacks some. This sample has under 350,000 clones, with roughly 60% found just once. In germline, CDR1 is MNHEY, CDR2 SMNVEV (reference sequence). This CDR3 contains 12 residues. V lost 7 bases and J 7 bases, leaving 13 bases between the germline ends. The treatment was: oral pan-JAK inhibitor, 5-10 mg twice daily. Here the sequenced sample was CD4+ T cells sorted from blood, taken at week 24, from a patient treated with tofacitinib. This receptor was identified in a human donor with alopecia areata. This chain links TRBV27 with TRBJ1-2; D gene ambiguous. The CDR3 nucleotides read TGTGCCAGCATCCTACGGGTTGCTGGCTACACCTTC. Translated: CASILRVAGYTF.